Included here is one T cell receptor (beta chain) sequence, with context. This clonotype was counted between two and nine times. What this receptor recognizes is not known. Within one base of it there is no much larger clone, and no base qualities were kept. The library was built by means of 5' RACE. Data came from an Illumina HiSeq 2500. A second about 7 to 11 cycle PCR used a sample-barcoded 5' primer and a J-beta primer mix. A template-switch 5' adaptor carrying 12 random nucleotides introduced a unique molecular identifier onto each TCR beta cDNA molecule. Each sample yielded at least 2.5 million CDR3-containing paired-end reads. The Mint cDNA synthesis kit, primed by a TRBC-specific oligonucleotide, was used to synthesize first-strand cDNA from all RNA. Following uracil-DNA glycosylase treatment, a first 18-cycle PCR with universal primers M1SS and BC2_uni_R was performed on all cDNA. Per the source publication's procedure: Each sample was normalized by randomly selecting 1 million high-quality reads, each carrying a distinct molecular identifier. Instead of being binned into consensus sequences, reads that shared molecular identifiers were thrown out. MiTCR, with a Q25 quality threshold and the strictest error-elimination algorithm, was used for CDR3 identification, clonotype clustering and error correction. A nonparametric unseen species model with Euler transformation was used to estimate a lower bound on total TCR beta diversity. Using fastp trimming at Q25 and MiXCR clonotype assembly, TCRdb reanalyzed the public sequencing data and kept in-frame beta chains. Rows are combined by CDR3 protein, so each entry shows the most common genes and DNA. The V and J calls follow TCRdb's processing rather than the paper's. This sample is represented by around 800,000 distinct CDR3 sequences; about 48% of them were singletons. The ten largest clones capture around 40% of the sample.

Systemically healthy Caucasian individuals from Russia, 39 in total and aged about 6 to 95 years, were included as donors. Around 9.7 milliliters of peripheral blood were collected from each donor into EDTA-treated Vacutainer tubes. PBMCs were isolated by Ficoll-Paque density-gradient centrifugation, with at least 7 million obtained per sample. Total RNA, at least 6 micrograms per sample, was extracted from PBMCs with Trizol reagent. For every donor, flow cytometry on a PBMC aliquot measured the percentage of naive CD45RAhigh/CD27high T cells. This sample was included in a study of blood T cells in healthy people across ages (dated by TCRdb to the mid-2010s). Study-level background: In model experiments, template switching captured roughly one uniquely barcoded TCR beta cDNA molecule for every two T cells. Age-related changes in TCR beta repertoire diversity were measured in the study by deep sequencing normalized with unique cDNA molecular identifiers. The donors were split into four age groups: young (average around 15 years), middle-aged (roughly 40), aged (more than 55) and long-lived (roughly 77). To avoid experimental bias, donors of different ages were distributed randomly across sequencing lanes. The study analyzed two additional independent replicas of 1 million unique cDNA reads from the same blood draw for two donors, one aged 18 to 29 and one aged 80 or older. General study outcomes and caveats: Because donor CMV infection status was unknown, age-related changes in expanded clonotypes were potentially confounded. As age increased, observed TCR beta diversity per million T cells dropped in a roughly linear way, and a significant reduction was already evident by age about 40. A strong correlation was found between observed TCR beta diversity and the percentage of naive T cells measured by flow cytometry. Bulk unsorted PBMC profiling prevented conclusive comparison of naive and antigen-experienced compartments. Estimates of total diversity from one million sequenced T cells were regarded as lower bounds and underestimates. Compared with the aged group, the long-lived group had more naive CD4+ T cells, fewer expanded clones and increased TCR diversity, a pattern suggesting age selection.

CDR1 and CDR2 are drawn from the germline V gene: MGHRA, YSYEKL. The CDR3 measures 16 amino acids from cysteine to phenylalanine. Here the CDR3 DNA is all that survives: 48 bases in frame from base 1. V drops 4 bases and J drops 3 bases, leaving 19 bases in between. The chain is made from TRBV4-1 and TRBJ2-7, and TRBD2 may be the D gene, going by 5 matching bases. The TCR was taken from an elderly man in good health. Sequencing used blood. The bases read TGCGCCAGCAGCCGCCCAGGACTCGGAGGAATCTACGAGCAGTACTTC. Protein translation: CASSRPGLGGIYEQYF.